What follows are 15 T cell receptor beta chains derived from one specimen sequenced in a study of blood T cell repertoires in COVID-19. Produced via immunoSEQ multiplex PCR; TCRdb's table is partial and in-frame only. The data contain 180,000 or so clones, roughly 84% of them singletons. The sample taken for sequencing was PBMCs or T cells enriched from blood (not recorded which). The receptors shown here come from a woman aged 55-69 years who had recovered from COVID-19.

The rearrangement uses TRBV9 and TRBJ2-2; TRBD2 agrees at 14 bases. The CDR3 is 19 amino acids. J was trimmed by 6 bases and V by 4 bases; bases with no gene match: 14. CDR1 SGDLS and CDR2 YYNGEE come from the germline V gene. The CDR3, as DNA: TGTGCCAGCAGCACCCCCGGGACTAGCGGGAGTCGTTCGGCCGGGGAGCTGTTTTTT. The encoded protein is CASSTPGTSGSRSAGELFF.

The chain combines TRBV13 with TRBJ2-3, with 10 bases identical to TRBD2. V lost 2 bases, J lost 2 bases, and 4 bases stayed unmatched. CDR1 is PRHDT and CDR2 is FYEKMQ in the germline V gene (reference sequence). The CDR3 sequence is 16 residues long. The DNA for the CDR3 is TGTGCCAGCAGCTTAAAAAGCGGGAGGGCCACAGATACGCAGTATTTT. This translates into CASSLKSGRATDTQYF.

The gene calls are TRBV7-9 and TRBJ2-1; weak D call: TRBD2 (6 bases). The germline CDR1 and CDR2 sequences are SEHNR and FQNEAQ (reference sequence). This CDR3 region has 14 residues. V dropped 0 bases and J dropped 6 bases, with 9 bases sitting between them. This CDR3 is CASSLAGGPNEQFF. The CDR3 bases are TGTGCCAGCAGCTTAGCCGGGGGTCCCAATGAGCAGTTCTTC.

The J gene is TRBJ2-7, the V gene TRBV5-1; TRBD2 agrees at 12 bases. The germline CDR1 and CDR2 sequences are SGHRS and YFSETQ. The junction had 8 bases not matched to a gene; V was cut back by 4 bases and J by 0 bases. There are 17 residues in the CDR3. The CDR3 DNA sequence: TGCGCCAGCAGCCAACTAGCGGGAGGTACTAGCTCCTACGAGCAGTACTTC. Translated: CASSQLAGGTSSYEQYF.

The chain recombines TRBV7-7 with TRBJ2-7; tentatively, D is TRBD1 (5 bases). The CDR3 totals 15 residues. Germline CDR1 SSHAT, CDR2 FNYEAQ (reference sequence). V was pared by 1 base and J by 2 bases, with 12 bases between. CDR3 DNA: TGTGCCAGCAGCTTAGGGGCAGGGCCTACCTACGAGCAGTACTTC. Translated, it gives CASSLGAGPTYEQYF.

The chain carries TRBV7-8 and TRBJ1-5; 7 bases are a match to TRBD1. V lost 5 bases, J lost 4 bases, and 11 bases stayed unmatched. Germline V gene lookup returns CDR1 SGHVS and CDR2 FQNEAQ. CDR3 length equals 16 residues. In DNA, the CDR3 is TGTGCCAGCAGCCAGACTACAGGGGCCGGGAATCAGCCCCAGCATTTT. This encodes CASSQTTGAGNQPQHF.

The CDR3 sequence: CAQEPVTGTGGNEQFF. In nucleotides, the CDR3 is TGTGCCCAAGAACCCGTGACAGGTACCGGGGGGAATGAGCAGTTCTTC. V and J are TRBV2 and TRBJ2-1, with a tentative D call TRBD2 (7 bases). Trimming removed 11 bases from V and 7 bases from J, with 27 bases in between. The germline gives CDR1 SNHLY, CDR2 FYNNEI. CDR3 size: 16 residues.

The chain links TRBV28 to TRBJ2-7; maybe TRBD2 (6 bases). Germline assignment: CDR1 MDHEN and CDR2 SYDVKM. With 4 bases removed from V and 6 bases from J, the gap between germline ends came to 22 bases. The CDR3 is made up of 16 amino acids. CDR3 sequence (DNA): TGTGCCAGCAGTTACACCGTTGGGGGGAGAGTTGGCGAGCAGTACTTC. Translating it yields CASSYTVGGRVGEQYF.

This chain uses TRBV12-3 or TRBV12-4 with TRBJ2-7; 7 nucleotides align to TRBD1. Trimming removed 4 bases from V and 2 bases from J; junction bases left unmatched: 2. CDR3 length: 13 residues. The CDR3 sequence is CASSWTGPYEQYF. The CDR3 DNA sequence: TGTGCCAGCAGTTGGACAGGTCCCTACGAGCAGTACTTC.

Only one count was recorded for this clone. The rearrangement links TRBV4-1 to TRBJ2-7; 9 bases are shared with TRBD1. The CDR3 extends over 16 amino acids. CDR1 and CDR2 from the germline V gene are MGHRA and YSYEKL. Unmatched junction bases numbered 8, after V lost 3 bases and J lost 2 bases. Written as DNA, the CDR3 is TGCGCCAGCAGCCACGTCGGGACAGGGATAACCTACGAGCAGTACTTC. It codes for CASSHVGTGITYEQYF.

In its sample, this clone was seen a few times. The gene calls are TRBV5-1 and TRBJ1-1; the D is unclear. The CDR3 spans 13 residues. V dropped 0 bases and J dropped 8 bases, with 11 bases sitting between them. Germline V CDR1 and CDR2: SGHRS, YFSETQ. The CDR3 sequence is CASSLERAWEAFF. For the CDR3, the DNA is TGCGCCAGCAGCTTGGAGAGGGCGTGGGAAGCTTTCTTT.

The chain uses TRBV6-4 and TRBJ1-5; the match to TRBD1 covers 7 bases. After removal of 4 bases from V and 6 bases from J, the junction contained 6 bases not matched to a gene. Germline CDR1 and CDR2: MRHNA and SNTAGT. The CDR3 length is 14 residues. The CDR3 nucleotides read TGTGCCAGCAGTGGGGCGACAGGGAGTCAGCCCCAGCATTTT. It yields the protein CASSGATGSQPQHF.

The CDR3 DNA reads TGTGCCACCAGCAGGCGGGGTGGAAACACCATATATTTT. The encoded protein is CATSRRGGNTIYF. The chain is built from TRBV15 and TRBJ1-3; D call uncertain. The CDR3 has 13 amino acids. The ends were cut back, 3 bases at V and 3 bases at J, with 6 bases in the middle. CDR1 LNHNV and CDR2 YYDKDF come from the germline V gene (reference sequence).

V usage is TRBV7-6 and J usage is TRBJ2-3; D remains unclear. The CDR3 spans 12 residues. Between the trimmed V and J ends, which lost 6 bases and 0 bases, there was a span of 4 bases. In germline, CDR1 is SGHVS, CDR2 FNYEAQ. The CDR3 is CASRASTDTQYF. DNA for the CDR3: TGTGCCAGCAGAGCTAGCACAGATACGCAGTATTTT.

V is TRBV11-1 and J is TRBJ1-6, with D maybe TRBD1 (5 bases). Germline loops: CDR1 SGHAT, CDR2 FQDESV (reference sequence). Trimming left V 7 bases short and J 7 bases short, with 14 bases between. The CDR3 is made up of 14 amino acids. The CDR3, as DNA: TGTGCCAGCACTCCGGAGGGGAGCAATTCACCCCTCCACTTT. It encodes CASTPEGSNSPLHF.